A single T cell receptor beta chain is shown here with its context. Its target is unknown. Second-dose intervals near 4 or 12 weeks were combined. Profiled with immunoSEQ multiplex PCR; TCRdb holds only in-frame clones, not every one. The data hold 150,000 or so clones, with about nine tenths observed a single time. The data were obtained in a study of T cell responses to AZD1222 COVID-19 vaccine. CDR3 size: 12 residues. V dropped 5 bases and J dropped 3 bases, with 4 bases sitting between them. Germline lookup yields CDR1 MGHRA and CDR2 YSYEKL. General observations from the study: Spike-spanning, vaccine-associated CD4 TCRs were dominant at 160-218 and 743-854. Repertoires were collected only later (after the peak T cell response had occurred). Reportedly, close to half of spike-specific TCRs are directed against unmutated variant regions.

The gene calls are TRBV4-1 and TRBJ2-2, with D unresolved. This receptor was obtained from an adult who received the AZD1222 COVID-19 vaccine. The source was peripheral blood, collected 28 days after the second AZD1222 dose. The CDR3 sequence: CASSAHTGELFF. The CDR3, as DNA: TGCGCCAGCAGCGCCCACACCGGGGAGCTGTTTTTT.